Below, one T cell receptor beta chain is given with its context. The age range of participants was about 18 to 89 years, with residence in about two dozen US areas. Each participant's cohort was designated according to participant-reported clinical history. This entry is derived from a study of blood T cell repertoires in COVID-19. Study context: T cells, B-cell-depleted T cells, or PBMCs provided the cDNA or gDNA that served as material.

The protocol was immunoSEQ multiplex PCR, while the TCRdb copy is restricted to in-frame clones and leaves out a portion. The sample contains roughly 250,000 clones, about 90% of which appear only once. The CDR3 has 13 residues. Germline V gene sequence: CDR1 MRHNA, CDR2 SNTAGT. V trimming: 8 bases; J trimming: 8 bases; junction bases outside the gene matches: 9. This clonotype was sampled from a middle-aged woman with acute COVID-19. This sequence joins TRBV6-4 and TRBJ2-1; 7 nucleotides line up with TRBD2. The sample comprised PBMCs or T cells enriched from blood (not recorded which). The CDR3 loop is CASGFGGSDEQFF. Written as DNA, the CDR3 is TGTGCCAGCGGATTCGGCGGGAGTGATGAGCAGTTCTTC.